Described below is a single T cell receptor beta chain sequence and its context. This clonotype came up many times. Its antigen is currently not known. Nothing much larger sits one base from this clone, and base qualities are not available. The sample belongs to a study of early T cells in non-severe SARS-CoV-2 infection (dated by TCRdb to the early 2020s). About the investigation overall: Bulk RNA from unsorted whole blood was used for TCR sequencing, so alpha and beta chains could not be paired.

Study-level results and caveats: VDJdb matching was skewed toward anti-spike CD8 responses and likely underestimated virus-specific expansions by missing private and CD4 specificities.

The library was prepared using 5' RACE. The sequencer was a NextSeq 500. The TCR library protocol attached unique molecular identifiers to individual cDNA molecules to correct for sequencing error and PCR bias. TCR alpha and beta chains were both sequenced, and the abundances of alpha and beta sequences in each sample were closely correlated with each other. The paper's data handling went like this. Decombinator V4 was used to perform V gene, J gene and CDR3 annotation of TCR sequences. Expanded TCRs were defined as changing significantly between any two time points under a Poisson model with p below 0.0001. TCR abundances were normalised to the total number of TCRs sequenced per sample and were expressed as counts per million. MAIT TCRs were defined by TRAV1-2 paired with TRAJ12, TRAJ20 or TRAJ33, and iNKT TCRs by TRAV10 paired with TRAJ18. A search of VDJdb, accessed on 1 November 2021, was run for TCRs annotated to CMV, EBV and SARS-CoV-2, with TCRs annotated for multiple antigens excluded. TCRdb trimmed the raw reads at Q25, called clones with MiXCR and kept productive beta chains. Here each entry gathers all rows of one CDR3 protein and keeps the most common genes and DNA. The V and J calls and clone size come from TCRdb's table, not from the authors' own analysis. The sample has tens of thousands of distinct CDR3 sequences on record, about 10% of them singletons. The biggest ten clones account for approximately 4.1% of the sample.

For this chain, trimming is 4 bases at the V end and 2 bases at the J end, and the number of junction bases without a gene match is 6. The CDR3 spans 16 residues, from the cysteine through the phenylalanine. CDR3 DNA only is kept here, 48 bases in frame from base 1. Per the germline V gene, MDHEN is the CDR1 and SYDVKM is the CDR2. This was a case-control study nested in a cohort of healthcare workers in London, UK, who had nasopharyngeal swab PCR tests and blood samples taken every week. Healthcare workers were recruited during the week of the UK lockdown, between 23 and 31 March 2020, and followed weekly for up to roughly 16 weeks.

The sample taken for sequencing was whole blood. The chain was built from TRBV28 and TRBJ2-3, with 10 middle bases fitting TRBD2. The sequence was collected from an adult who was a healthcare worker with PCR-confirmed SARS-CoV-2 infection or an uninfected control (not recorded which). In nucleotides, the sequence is TGTGCCAGCAGTTCCCTTACTAGCGGGAACACAGATACGCAGTATTTT. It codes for CASSSLTSGNTDTQYF.